This TCR beta chain emerged from a study of blood T cell repertoires in COVID-19. Study overall: There were acute and convalescent COVID-19 samples, and they came from the United States, Italy and Spain. PBMCs, B-cell-depleted T cells, or T cells were the source of the cDNA or gDNA that made up the material.

As handled by the study authors: Cell counts per sample came from amplifying reference gene primers. Sequenced by immunoSEQ multiplex PCR; TCRdb stores in-frame clones only, minus some. V and J calls and clone size are those listed in that table; D and trimming were worked out from the DNA. The sample contains hundreds of thousands of clones, 88% of which appear only once. The CDR3 has 18 amino acids. V was clipped by 1 base and J by 8 bases; unmatched bases: 12. Germline CDR1 LGHDT, CDR2 YNNKEL (reference sequence). This TCR came from a woman aged 30 to 39 with acute or convalescent COVID-19. The chain is built from TRBV3-1 (or the pseudogene TRBV3-2) and TRBJ2-3, with 13 bases matching TRBD2. The source material was peripheral blood. CDR3 sequence reads: CASSQAKLAGGRSSTQYF. The CDR3, as DNA: TGTGCCAGCAGCCAAGCCAAACTAGCGGGAGGGCGAAGCTCTACGCAGTATTTT.